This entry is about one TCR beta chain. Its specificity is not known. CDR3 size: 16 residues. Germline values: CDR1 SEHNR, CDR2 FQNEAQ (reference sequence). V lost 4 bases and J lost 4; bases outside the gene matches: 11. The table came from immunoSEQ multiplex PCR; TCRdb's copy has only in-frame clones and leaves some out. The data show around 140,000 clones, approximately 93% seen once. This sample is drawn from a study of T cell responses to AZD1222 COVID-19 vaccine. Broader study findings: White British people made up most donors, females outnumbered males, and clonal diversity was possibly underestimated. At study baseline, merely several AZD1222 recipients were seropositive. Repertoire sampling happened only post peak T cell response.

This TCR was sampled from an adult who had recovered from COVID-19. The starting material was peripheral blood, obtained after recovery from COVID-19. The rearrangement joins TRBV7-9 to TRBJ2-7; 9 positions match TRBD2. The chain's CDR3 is CASSWGVAGDKYEQYF. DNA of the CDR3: TGTGCCAGCAGCTGGGGGGTAGCGGGAGATAAGTACGAGCAGTACTTC.